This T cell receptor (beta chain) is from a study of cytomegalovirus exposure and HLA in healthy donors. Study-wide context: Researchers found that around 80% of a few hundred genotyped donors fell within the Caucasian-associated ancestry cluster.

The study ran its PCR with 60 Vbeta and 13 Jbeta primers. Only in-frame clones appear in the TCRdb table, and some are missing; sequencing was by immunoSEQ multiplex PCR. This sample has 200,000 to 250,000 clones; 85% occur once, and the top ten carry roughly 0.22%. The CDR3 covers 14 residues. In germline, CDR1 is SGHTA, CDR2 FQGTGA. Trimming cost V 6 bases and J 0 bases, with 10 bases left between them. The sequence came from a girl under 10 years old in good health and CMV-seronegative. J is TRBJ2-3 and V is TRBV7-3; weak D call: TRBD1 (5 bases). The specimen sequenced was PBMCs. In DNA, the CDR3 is TGTGCCAGCAGTCGACAGTCTAGCACAGATACGCAGTATTTT. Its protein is CASSRQSSTDTQYF.